What follows is one TCR beta chain and its context. With 2 bases removed from V and 7 bases from J, the gap between germline ends came to 8 bases. The length of the CDR3 is 12 residues. Germline lookup yields CDR1 MDHEN and CDR2 SYDVKM. The sample belongs to a study of blood T cell repertoires in COVID-19. TCRdb keeps only in-frame clones here, not all; method: immunoSEQ multiplex PCR. Of some 170,000 clones listed, roughly 83% are singletons. Sequencing input: peripheral blood. This sequence was found in a woman older than 75 with active or convalescent COVID-19. The V and J genes are TRBV28 and TRBJ1-1; no firm D call. The CDR3 sequence is CASSLGAGEAFF. The CDR3 region has the DNA TGTGCCAGCAGTTTAGGTGCGGGTGAAGCTTTCTTT.